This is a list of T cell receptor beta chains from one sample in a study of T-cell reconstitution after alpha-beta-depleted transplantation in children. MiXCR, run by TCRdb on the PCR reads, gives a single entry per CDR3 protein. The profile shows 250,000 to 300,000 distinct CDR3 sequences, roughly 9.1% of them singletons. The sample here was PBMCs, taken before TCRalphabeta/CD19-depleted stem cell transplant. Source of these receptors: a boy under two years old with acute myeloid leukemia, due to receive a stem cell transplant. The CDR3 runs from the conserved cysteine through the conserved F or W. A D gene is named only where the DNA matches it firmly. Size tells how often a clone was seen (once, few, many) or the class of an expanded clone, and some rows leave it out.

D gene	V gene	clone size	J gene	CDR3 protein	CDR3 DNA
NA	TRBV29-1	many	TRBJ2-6	CSVTEVSGANVLTF	TGCAGCGTTACCGAAGTCTCTGGGGCCAACGTCCTGACTTTC
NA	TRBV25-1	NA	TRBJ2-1	CASSERAYNEQFF	TGTGCCAGCAGTGAGCGCGCCTACAATGAGCAGTTCTTC
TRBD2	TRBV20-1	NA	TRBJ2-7	CSARGTSGGSSYEQYF	TGCAGTGCTAGAGGGACTAGCGGGGGAAGCTCCTACGAGCAGTACTTC
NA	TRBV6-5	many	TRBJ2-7	CASSYGRGQFYEQYF	TGTGCCAGCAGTTACGGCCGTGGACAGTTCTACGAGCAGTACTTC
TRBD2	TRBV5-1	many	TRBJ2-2	CASSYDRGEAGGPIAGELFF	TGCGCCAGCAGCTATGACAGGGGAGAAGCGGGAGGGCCGATAGCCGGGGAGCTGTTTTTT
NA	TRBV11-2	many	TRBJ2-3	CASSPRTPNVLTDTQYF	TGTGCCAGCAGCCCTAGGACCCCAAATGTCCTCACAGATACGCAGTATTTT
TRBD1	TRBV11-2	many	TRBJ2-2	CASSLDRYRGNTGELFF	TGTGCCAGCAGCTTAGATCGGTACAGGGGAAACACCGGGGAGCTGTTTTTT
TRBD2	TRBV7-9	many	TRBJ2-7	CASSLRLAGFYEQYF	TGTGCCAGCAGCCTTCGACTAGCGGGCTTCTACGAGCAGTACTTC
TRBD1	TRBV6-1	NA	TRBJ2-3	CASSEGNRGLSTDTQYF	TGTGCCAGCAGTGAAGGGAACAGGGGGCTTAGCACAGATACGCAGTATTTT
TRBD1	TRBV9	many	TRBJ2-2	CASSVGDRDTGELFF	TGTGCCAGCAGCGTAGGGGACAGGGACACCGGGGAGCTGTTTTTT
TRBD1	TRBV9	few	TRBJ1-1	CASSGPGQVNTEAFF	TGTGCCAGCAGCGGTCCGGGACAGGTGAACACTGAAGCTTTCTTT
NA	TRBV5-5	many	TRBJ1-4	CASSLFTGSNEKLFF	TGTGCCAGCAGCTTGTTCACGGGGTCTAATGAAAAACTGTTTTTT
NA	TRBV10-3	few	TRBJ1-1	CATTQDGNTEAFF	TGTGCCACCACCCAGGACGGGAACACTGAAGCTTTCTTT
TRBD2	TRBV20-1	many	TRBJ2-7	CSARDTVAGSYEQYF	TGCAGTGCTAGAGATACGGTAGCGGGCTCCTACGAGCAGTACTTC
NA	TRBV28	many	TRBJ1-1	CASGDGNTEAFF	TGTGCCAGCGGGGACGGGAACACTGAAGCTTTCTTT
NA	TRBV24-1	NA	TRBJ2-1	CATSDRDGLYNEQFF	TGTGCCACCAGTGACCGGGACGGCCTTTACAATGAGCAGTTCTTC